The clone carrying this T cell receptor beta chain was seen a single time. The data originate from a study of blood T cell repertoires in COVID-19. Germline V gene lookup returns CDR1 SGHTA and CDR2 FQGNSA. Between the trimmed V and J ends, which lost 4 bases and 4 bases, there was a span of 9 bases. CDR3 length: 13 amino acids. TCRdb's table, derived via immunoSEQ multiplex PCR, lists solely in-frame clones and lacks some. The sample records 180,000 or so clones, 89% being singletons. The sequencing input was PBMCs or T cells enriched from blood (not recorded which). This chain links TRBV7-2 with TRBJ2-3, with no clear D. The receptor was isolated from a woman between 18 and 29 years old who had recovered from COVID-19. CDR3 amino acids: CASSYREADTQYF. The CDR3 DNA follows: TGTGCCAGCAGCTACCGAGAAGCAGATACGCAGTATTTT.